The 22 T cell receptor beta chains reported below all come from one sample, sequenced in a study of control samples from healthy donors and cancer patients. The data were produced by immunoSEQ multiplex PCR, yet TCRdb's version contains in-frame clones alone and is incomplete. The repertoire consists of some 150,000 clones, with over 85% occurring once and the leading ten covering around 2.4%. Specimen: blood. These receptors were collected from a man in his fifties in good health.

The V call is TRBV10-2, the J call TRBJ2-5; TRBD1 aligns across 9 bases. CDR3 length equals 13 residues. Trimming removed 4 bases from V and 7 bases from J; junction bases left unmatched: 4. Germline lookup yields CDR1 WSHSY and CDR2 SAAADI. The chain's CDR3 is CASSGQGGGTQYF. The CDR3 DNA follows: TGCGCCAGCAGTGGACAGGGGGGAGGGACCCAGTACTTC.

The chain uses TRBV27 and TRBJ2-2; 11 bases are a match to TRBD1. CDR1 is MNHEY, CDR2 SMNVEV, per germline (reference sequence). CDR3 length: 15 amino acids. With V trimmed by 4 bases and J by 6 bases, 4 bases remained unmatched. CDR3 DNA: TGTGCCAGCAGTTCTGGGGGACAGGGGGCCGGGGAGCTGTTTTTT. Residues: CASSSGGQGAGELFF.

The chain combines TRBV28 with TRBJ1-5; 11 bases match TRBD1. The CDR3 has 18 residues. CDR1 is MDHEN, CDR2 SYDVKM, per germline. The V gene end was trimmed by 10 bases and the J gene end by 5 bases; junction bases not matched to a gene: 19. The CDR3 DNA follows: TGTGCCACTAAAGTTTATGACGCAGGGACAGGGGGGTATCAGCCCCAGCATTTT. It encodes CATKVYDAGTGGYQPQHF. The whole variable domain, remainder taken from reference TRBV28 and TRBJ1-5, is DVKVTQSSRYLVKRTGEKVFLECVQDMDHENMFWYRQDPGLGLRLIYFSYDVKMKEKGDIPEGYSVSREKKERFSLILESASTNQTSMYLCATKVYDAGTGGYQPQHFGDGTRLSIL.

V usage is TRBV18 and J usage is TRBJ2-7, with 7 bases aligning to TRBD2. This CDR3 region has 14 residues. Germline trimming cut 2 bases from V and 2 bases from J; bases unmatched to any gene: 3. Germline V gene sequence: CDR1 KGHSH, CDR2 LQKENI. In DNA, the CDR3 is TGTGCCAGCTCACCAATCCTAGCGGCCTACGAGCAGTACTTC. It translates to CASSPILAAYEQYF.

This clone was counted a single time. The chain carries TRBV28 and TRBJ1-1; D might be TRBD1 (5 bases). Trimming pared 8 bases from V and 1 base from J, leaving 14 bases between. This CDR3 region has 14 residues. Germline V gene lookup returns CDR1 MDHEN and CDR2 SYDVKM. CDR3 in DNA: TGTGCCAGCGGGTCCCCGGGGCAGAACACTGAAGCTTTCTTT. It specifies CASGSPGQNTEAFF.

This chain links TRBV7-9 with TRBJ2-1, with TRBD1 matching 9 bases. Losses at the gene ends were 5 bases for V and 3 bases for J; bases not matched to a gene: 5. Germline CDR1 is SEHNR and CDR2 is FQNEAQ (reference sequence). This CDR3 is built from 15 residues. For the CDR3, the DNA is TGTGCCAGCAGCCCGGGACAGGGCCTCTACAATGAGCAGTTCTTC. Encoded protein: CASSPGQGLYNEQFF.

This chain uses TRBV5-1 with TRBJ2-5; D is unclear. The V gene lost 3 bases and the J gene lost 2 bases, with 14 bases spanning the gap. CDR1 is SGHRS and CDR2 is YFSETQ in the germline V gene. CDR3 length equals 15 residues. As DNA, the CDR3 is TGCGCCAGCAGCTCCATTCCTGGAAGTCAAGAGACCCAGTACTTC. Its protein is CASSSIPGSQETQYF.

J is TRBJ1-2 and V is TRBV18; no reliable D call. CDR3 length: 17 residues. Trimming took 3 bases from V and 4 from J, leaving 21 bases between them. CDR1 is KGHSH, CDR2 LQKENI, per germline. The CDR3 loop reads CASSPTTLTRAIYGYTF. The DNA of the CDR3 is TGTGCCAGCTCACCGACAACGTTGACAAGAGCAATCTATGGCTACACCTTC. Full variable domain (rest looked up from reference TRBV18 and TRBJ1-2): NAGVMQNPRHLVRRRGQEARLRCSPMKGHSHVYWYRQLPEEGLKFMVYLQKENIIDESGMPKERFSAEFPKEGPSILRIQQVVRGDSAAYFCASSPTTLTRAIYGYTFGSGTRLTVV.

The chain joins TRBV10-3 to TRBJ2-1; 7 positions match TRBD2. J was trimmed by 7 bases and V by 4 bases; bases with no gene match: 4. The germline V gene encodes CDR1 ENHRY and CDR2 SYGVKD. The CDR3 extends over 13 amino acids. Written as DNA, the CDR3 is TGTGCCATCAGTGCCGGGACTATTAATGAGCAGTTCTTC. This codes for CAISAGTINEQFF.

The chain carries TRBV6-4 and TRBJ2-5, with TRBD1 matching 9 bases. From germline, CDR1 is MRHNA and CDR2 SNTAGT. The CDR3 runs to 15 residues. With 4 bases clipped from V and 4 bases from J, the junction kept 7 bases outside the gene matches. Here the CDR3 reads CASSGKTGGLETQYF. The CDR3 DNA is TGTGCCAGCAGTGGTAAGACAGGGGGATTAGAGACCCAGTACTTC.

The chain employs TRBV28 and TRBJ1-4; D gene uncertain. The germline gives CDR1 MDHEN, CDR2 SYDVKM. Deletions cut 5 bases from V and 7 bases from J, with 17 bases between. The CDR3 covers 15 residues. This CDR3 is CASSPHSVGSEKLFF. The CDR3 region has the DNA TGTGCCAGCAGTCCCCACAGTGTCGGGAGTGAAAAACTGTTTTTT.

V gene TRBV19 combines with J gene TRBJ1-2; D is ambiguous. The CDR3 length is 13 residues. The V end lost 7 bases, the J end lost 4 bases, and 13 bases lay between the germline ends. CDR1 is LNHDA, CDR2 SQIVND, per germline (reference sequence). The CDR3 protein is CASIGTSAYGYTF. CDR3 DNA sequence: TGTGCCAGTATTGGAACCTCTGCCTATGGCTACACCTTC.

J is TRBJ2-1 and V is TRBV29-1; 8 bases agree with TRBD2. V was pared by 6 bases and J by 0 bases, with 10 bases of the junction left unmatched. Looked up from germline, CDR1 is SQVTM and CDR2 is ANQGSEA. CDR3 length equals 16 residues. The CDR3 loop reads CSVGTSSGISYNEQFF. In DNA form, the CDR3 reads TGCAGCGTCGGAACAAGTAGCGGGATCTCCTACAATGAGCAGTTCTTC.

The CDR3, as DNA: TGTGCCCTAAGACGGGGGGAGACCCAGTACTTC. Protein: CALRRGETQYF. This chain uses TRBV6-6 with TRBJ2-5, with D perhaps matching TRBD2 (6 bases). This CDR3 region has 11 residues. V was cut by 11 bases and J by 5 bases, with 12 bases left in between. The germline V gene has CDR1 MNHNY and CDR2 SVGAGI (reference sequence).

J is TRBJ1-1 and V is TRBV10-1; TRBD1 aligns across 8 bases. This CDR3 is built from 14 residues. The V gene's germline CDR1 is WNHNN and CDR2 SYGVQD (reference sequence). V shed 6 bases, J shed 5 bases, and the junction held 8 bases outside the gene matches. CDR3 residues: CASSRTGQGTEAFF. The CDR3 nucleotides are TGCGCCAGCAGCCGGACAGGGCAAGGGACTGAAGCTTTCTTT.

V gene TRBV19 combines with J gene TRBJ2-1; D call uncertain. This CDR3 spans 15 amino acids. Germline loops: CDR1 LNHDA, CDR2 SQIVND (reference sequence). Trimming removed 5 bases at V and 0 bases at J, with 11 bases between. The CDR3 is CASSSGFLSYNEQFF. The CDR3 DNA reads TGTGCCAGTAGTTCCGGGTTCCTCTCCTACAATGAGCAGTTCTTC.

V usage is TRBV10-1 and J usage is TRBJ1-2, with D hard to call. The CDR3 is 14 amino acids. From germline, CDR1 is WNHNN and CDR2 SYGVQD (reference sequence). V dropped 1 base and J dropped 1 base, with 7 bases sitting between them. CDR3 sequence: CASSEFADNYGYTF. The CDR3 region has the DNA TGCGCCAGCAGTGAGTTTGCGGATAACTATGGCTACACCTTC.

The chain recombines TRBV4-1 with TRBJ1-5; TRBD1 matches 7 bases. This CDR3 comprises 14 residues. The V and J ends lost 1 base and 5 bases, in that order; junction bases with no gene match: 2. Germline lookup yields CDR1 MGHRA and CDR2 YSYEKL. The CDR3 protein is CASSQAGGYQPQHF. CDR3 bases: TGCGCCAGCAGCCAAGCAGGGGGGTATCAGCCCCAGCATTTT.

The chain employs TRBV24-1 and TRBJ1-1, with 8 bases fitting TRBD1. The germline V gene encodes CDR1 KGHDR and CDR2 SFDVKD. Losses at the gene ends were 5 bases for V and 5 bases for J; bases not matched to a gene: 12. The CDR3 contains 16 residues. The CDR3 spells CATSAGTGINKTEAFF. The CDR3 DNA reads as TGTGCCACCAGTGCAGGGACAGGAATTAACAAGACTGAAGCTTTCTTT.

The rearrangement uses TRBV5-1 and TRBJ1-5; D is undetermined. The CDR3 runs to 13 residues. The germline gives CDR1 SGHRS, CDR2 YFSETQ. Deletions cut 2 bases from V and 4 bases from J, with 7 bases between. The CDR3 loop is CASSLGPNQPQHF. DNA for the CDR3: TGCGCCAGCAGCTTAGGGCCAAATCAGCCCCAGCATTTT.

The rearrangement joins TRBV6-5 to TRBJ2-7, with TRBD1 matching 8 bases. The CDR3 loop spans 13 amino acids. J was trimmed by 3 bases and V by 7 bases; bases with no gene match: 5. Germline V CDR1 and CDR2: MNHEY, SVGAGI. Written as DNA, the CDR3 is TGTGCCAGCAACTGGGACAGGAACTACGAGCAGTACTTC. Its translation is CASNWDRNYEQYF.

The V gene is TRBV28, the J gene TRBJ1-3; unclear D gene. Trimming removed 3 bases from V and 0 bases from J, with 6 bases in between. The CDR3 is 14 residues long. Germline V gene lookup returns CDR1 MDHEN and CDR2 SYDVKM. For the CDR3, the DNA is TGTGCCAGCAGTTTTGCAGCCTCTGGAAACACCATATATTTT. It yields the protein CASSFAASGNTIYF.